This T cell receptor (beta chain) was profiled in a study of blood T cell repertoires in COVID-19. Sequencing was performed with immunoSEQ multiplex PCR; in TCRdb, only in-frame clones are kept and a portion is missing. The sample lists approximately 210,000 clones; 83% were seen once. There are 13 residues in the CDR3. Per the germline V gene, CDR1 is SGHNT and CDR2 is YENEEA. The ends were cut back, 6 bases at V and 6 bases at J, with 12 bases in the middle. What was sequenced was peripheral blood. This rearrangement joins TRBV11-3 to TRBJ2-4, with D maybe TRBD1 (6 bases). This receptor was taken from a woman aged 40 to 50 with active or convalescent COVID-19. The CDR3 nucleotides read TGTGCCAGCAGTGAGGGGGAAGGAAACATTCAGTACTTC. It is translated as CASSEGEGNIQYF.